Reported below is one TCR beta chain. These data originate in a study of T cells expressing NK-cell markers. TCRdb re-analyzed the 5' RACE reads; it lists each CDR3 protein once, without DNA. Its listing shows 300,000 or so distinct CDR3 sequences. This receptor was obtained from a woman between 18 and 69 years old in good health. The specimen was blood T cells: a sorted CD56 or NKG2C T cell subset, CD4+ or CD8+ T cells, or bulk PBMC T cells (not recorded which).

CDR3 loop: CASSLPGLGKRDEQFF. V usage is TRBV27 and J usage is TRBJ2-1; TCRdb reports TRBD2, a call that lacks DNA to check it against. This CDR3 is built from 16 residues. Germline CDR1 reads MNHEY; CDR2 reads SMNVEV (reference sequence).